The T cell receptor (beta chain) under discussion was sequenced for a study of cytomegalovirus exposure and HLA in healthy donors. The PCR ran on 60 Vbeta and 13 Jbeta primers. Sequencing was performed with immunoSEQ multiplex PCR; in TCRdb, only in-frame clones are kept and a portion is missing. The table lists under 110,000 clones, over 55% of them singletons, with roughly 2.8% in the top ten. This CDR3 spans 15 amino acids. Trimming left V 4 bases short and J 4 bases short, with 11 bases between. Germline V lookup: CDR1 WSHSY, CDR2 SAAADI. The gene calls are TRBV10-2 and TRBJ1-6; TRBD1 is a possible D gene (6 bases). Sequencing was carried out using PBMCs. The clonotype was recovered from a female donor in good health and CMV-seronegative. The CDR3 sequence is CASSGRGTYNSPLHF. CDR3 sequence (DNA): TGCGCCAGCAGTGGCAGGGGAACATATAATTCACCCCTCCACTTT.